Given below is one TCR beta chain in context. Its antigen is not identified. The authors obtained about 1.9 micrograms of genomic DNA from cryopreserved PBMCs for TCR beta libraries. TCRdb's copy holds only in-frame clones and misses some; the assay was immunoSEQ multiplex PCR. The sample lists 130,000 or so clones; 70% to 80% were seen once. This entry comes from a study of cytotoxic CD8 clonotypes in ibrutinib-treated CLL. Study-level background: Patient counts were 11 relapsed/refractory, roughly 15 treatment-naive and under 18 IGHV unmutated. Notes on the study in general: Clonality increased at ibrutinib response, then returned toward baseline at progression. Public clonotypes (which were uncommon) either contracted or remained stable on treatment.

The J segment lost 2 bases and the V segment lost 6 bases, leaving 7 bases of the junction unmatched. Germline-derived CDR1 and CDR2 are ENHRY and SYGVKD. This CDR3 contains 14 residues. This chain links TRBV10-3 with TRBJ2-7; 7 bases agree with TRBD2. This specimen was PBMCs, taken after 12 months of ibrutinib treatment. The source is a human donor with chronic lymphocytic leukemia. CDR3 nucleotides: TGTGCCATCAGGGCCGGGACTACAGCCTACGAGCAGTACTTC. Its protein product is CAIRAGTTAYEQYF.